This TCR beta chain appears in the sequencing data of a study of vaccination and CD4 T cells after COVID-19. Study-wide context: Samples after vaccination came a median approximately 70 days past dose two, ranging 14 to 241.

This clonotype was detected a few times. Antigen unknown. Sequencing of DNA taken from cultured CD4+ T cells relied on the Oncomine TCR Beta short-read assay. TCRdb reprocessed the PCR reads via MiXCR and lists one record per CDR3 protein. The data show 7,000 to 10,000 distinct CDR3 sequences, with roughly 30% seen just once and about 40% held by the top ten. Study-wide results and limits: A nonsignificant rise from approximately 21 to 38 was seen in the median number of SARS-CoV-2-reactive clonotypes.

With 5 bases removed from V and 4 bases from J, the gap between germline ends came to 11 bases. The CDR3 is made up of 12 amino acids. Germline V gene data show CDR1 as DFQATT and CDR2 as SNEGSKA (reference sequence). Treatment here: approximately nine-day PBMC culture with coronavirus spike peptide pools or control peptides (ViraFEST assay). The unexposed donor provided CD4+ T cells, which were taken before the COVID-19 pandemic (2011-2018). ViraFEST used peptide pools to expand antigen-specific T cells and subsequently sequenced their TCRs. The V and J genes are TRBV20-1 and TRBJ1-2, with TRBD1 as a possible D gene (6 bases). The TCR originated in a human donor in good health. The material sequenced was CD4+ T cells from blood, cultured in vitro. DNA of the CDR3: TGCAGTGCTGTAATGGACAGCTATGGCTACACCTTC. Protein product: CSAVMDSYGYTF.